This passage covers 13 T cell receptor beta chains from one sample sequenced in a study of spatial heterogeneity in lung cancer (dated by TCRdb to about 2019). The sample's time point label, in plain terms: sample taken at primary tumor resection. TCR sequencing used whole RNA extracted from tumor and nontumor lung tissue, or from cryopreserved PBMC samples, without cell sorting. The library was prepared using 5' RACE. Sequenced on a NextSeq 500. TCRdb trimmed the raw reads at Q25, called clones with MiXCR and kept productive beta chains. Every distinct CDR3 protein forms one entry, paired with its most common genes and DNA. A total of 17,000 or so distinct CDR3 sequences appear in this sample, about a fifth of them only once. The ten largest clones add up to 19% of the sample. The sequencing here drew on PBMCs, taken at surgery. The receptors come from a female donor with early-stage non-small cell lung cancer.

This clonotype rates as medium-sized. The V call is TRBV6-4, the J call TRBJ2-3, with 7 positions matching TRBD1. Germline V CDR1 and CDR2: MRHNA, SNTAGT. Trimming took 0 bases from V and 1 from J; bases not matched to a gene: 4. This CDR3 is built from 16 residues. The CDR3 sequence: CASSDSQGRGTDTQYF. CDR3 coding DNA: TGTGCCAGCAGTGACTCACAGGGGAGAGGCACAGATACGCAGTATTTT.

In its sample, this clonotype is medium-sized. CDR3 coding DNA: TGCGCCAGCAGCTTCGGGTCGGAGGGTGAAAAACTGTTTTTT. It codes for CASSFGSEGEKLFF. This chain uses TRBV5-1 with TRBJ1-4; the D is unclear. Between the trimmed V and J ends, which lost 2 bases and 7 bases, there was a span of 12 bases. Germline CDR1 reads SGHRS; CDR2 reads YFSETQ. The CDR3 runs 14 residues. The variable domain in full, with the rest retrieved from reference TRBV5-1 and TRBJ1-4, is KAGVTQTPRYLIKTRGQQVTLSCSPISGHRSVSWYQQTPGQGLQFLFEYFSETQRNKGNFPGRFSGRQFSNSRSEMNVSTLELGDSALYLCASSFGSEGEKLFFGSGTQLSVL.

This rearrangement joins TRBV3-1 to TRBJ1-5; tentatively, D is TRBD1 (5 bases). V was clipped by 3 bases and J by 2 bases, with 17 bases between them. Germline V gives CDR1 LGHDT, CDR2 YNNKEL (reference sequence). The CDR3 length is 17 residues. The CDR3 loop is CASSQGSVRERNQPQHF. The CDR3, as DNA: TGTGCCAGCAGCCAGGGATCCGTCAGGGAGCGCAATCAGCCCCAGCATTTT.

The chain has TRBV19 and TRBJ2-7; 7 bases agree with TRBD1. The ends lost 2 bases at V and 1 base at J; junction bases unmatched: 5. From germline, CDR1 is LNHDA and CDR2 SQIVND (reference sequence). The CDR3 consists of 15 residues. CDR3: CASSITGTASYEQYF. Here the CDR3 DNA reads TGTGCCAGTAGTATAACCGGGACAGCATCCTACGAGCAGTACTTC.

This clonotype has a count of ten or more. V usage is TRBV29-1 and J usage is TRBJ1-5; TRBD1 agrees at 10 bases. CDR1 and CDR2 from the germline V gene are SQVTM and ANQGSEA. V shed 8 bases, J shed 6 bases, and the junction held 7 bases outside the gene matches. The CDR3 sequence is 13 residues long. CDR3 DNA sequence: TGCAGCCCAGGGACAGGGGTGTTTCAGCCCCAGCATTTT. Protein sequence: CSPGTGVFQPQHF.

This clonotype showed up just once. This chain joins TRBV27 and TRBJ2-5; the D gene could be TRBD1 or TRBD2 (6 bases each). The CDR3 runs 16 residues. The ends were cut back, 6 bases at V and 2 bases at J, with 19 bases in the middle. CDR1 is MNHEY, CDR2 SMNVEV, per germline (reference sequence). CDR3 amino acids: CASSYQGRGIQETQYF. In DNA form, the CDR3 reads TGTGCCAGCAGCTATCAGGGGCGGGGTATTCAAGAGACCCAGTACTTC.

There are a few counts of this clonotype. CDR3 sequence: CASSSRGLAGFARDYEQYF. For the CDR3, the DNA is TGTGCCAGCAGTTCACGGGGACTAGCGGGATTCGCTCGAGACTACGAGCAGTACTTC. This chain links TRBV6-5 with TRBJ2-7; 13 positions agree with TRBD2. V dropped 4 bases and J dropped 3; count of bases not matched to a gene: 15. Germline CDR1 and CDR2: MNHEY and SVGAGI. The CDR3 runs 19 residues.

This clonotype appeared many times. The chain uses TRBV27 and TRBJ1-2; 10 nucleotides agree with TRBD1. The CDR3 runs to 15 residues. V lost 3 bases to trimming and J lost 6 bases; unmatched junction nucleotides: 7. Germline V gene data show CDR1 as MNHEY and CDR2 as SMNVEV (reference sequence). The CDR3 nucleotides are TGTGCCAGCAGTTTCAGATCGGACAGGGGGAATGGCTACACCTTC. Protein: CASSFRSDRGNGYTF.

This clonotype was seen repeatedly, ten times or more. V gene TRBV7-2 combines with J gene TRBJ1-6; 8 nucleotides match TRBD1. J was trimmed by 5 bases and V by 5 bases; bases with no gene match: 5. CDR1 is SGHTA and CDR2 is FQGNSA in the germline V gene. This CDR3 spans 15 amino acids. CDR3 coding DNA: TGTGCCAGCAGCCTTGGGACAGGAGATAATTCACCCCTCCACTTT. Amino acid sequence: CASSLGTGDNSPLHF.

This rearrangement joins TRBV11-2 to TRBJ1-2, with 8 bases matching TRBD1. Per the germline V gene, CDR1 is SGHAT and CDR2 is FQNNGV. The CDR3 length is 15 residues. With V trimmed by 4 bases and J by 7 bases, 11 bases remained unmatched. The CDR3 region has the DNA TGTGCCAGCAGCTCAGGACAGGGCCCTACTATTGGCTACACCTTC. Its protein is CASSSGQGPTIGYTF. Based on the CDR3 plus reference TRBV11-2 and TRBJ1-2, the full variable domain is EAGVAQSPRYKIIEKRQSVAFWCNPISGHATLYWYQQILGQGPKLLIQFQNNGVVDDSQLPKDRFSAERLKGVDSTLKIQPAKLEDSAVYLCASSSGQGPTIGYTFGSGTRLTVV.

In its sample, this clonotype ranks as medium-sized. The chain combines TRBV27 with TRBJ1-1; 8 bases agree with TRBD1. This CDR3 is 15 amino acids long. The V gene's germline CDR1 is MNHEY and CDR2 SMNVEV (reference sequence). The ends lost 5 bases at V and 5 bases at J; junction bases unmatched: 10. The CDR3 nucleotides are TGTGCCAGCAGTCTCCAGGGGGCGGTCAAAACTGAAGCTTTCTTT. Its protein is CASSLQGAVKTEAFF.

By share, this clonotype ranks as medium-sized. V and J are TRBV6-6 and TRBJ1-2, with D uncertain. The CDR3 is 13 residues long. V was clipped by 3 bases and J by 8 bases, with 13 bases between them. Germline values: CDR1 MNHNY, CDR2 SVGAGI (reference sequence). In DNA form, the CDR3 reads TGTGCCAGCAGTTATTGGGTCGGGGAGGGCTACACCTTC. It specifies CASSYWVGEGYTF.

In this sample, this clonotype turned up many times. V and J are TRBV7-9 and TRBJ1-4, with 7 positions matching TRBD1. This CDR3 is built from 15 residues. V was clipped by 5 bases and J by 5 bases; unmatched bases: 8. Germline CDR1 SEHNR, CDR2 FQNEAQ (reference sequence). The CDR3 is CASSDRDSQNEKLFF. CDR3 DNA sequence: TGTGCCAGCAGCGACCGGGACAGCCAGAATGAAAAACTGTTTTTT.